A selection of T cell receptor beta chains follows, all from one sample in a study of blood T cell repertoires in COVID-19. Clones were read by immunoSEQ multiplex PCR, and TCRdb kept only the in-frame ones, dropping some. The table records around 61,000 clones, 89% of them present only once. The sequenced material came from peripheral blood. These TCRs come from a man aged 55 to 70 with acute or convalescent COVID-19. Each CDR3 is given with its conserved first and last residue. D genes are given only for firm matches. Where a row states a size, it is once, few, many or the class of an expanded clone; other rows omit it.

d_gene: -
v_gene: TRBV2
abundance: -
j_gene: TRBJ1-2
CDR3aa: CASSSEGIAGGYTF
CDR3nt: TGTGCCAGCAGTTCAGAGGGAATCGCGGGTGGCTACACCTTC

d_gene: TRBD2
v_gene: TRBV9
abundance: -
j_gene: TRBJ2-2
CDR3aa: CASSVATLAGRGTGELFF
CDR3nt: TGTGCCAGCAGCGTAGCAACACTAGCGGGGAGAGGGACCGGGGAGCTGTTTTTT

d_gene: -
v_gene: TRBV18
abundance: -
j_gene: TRBJ1-4
CDR3aa: CASSPTANNEKLFF
CDR3nt: TGTGCCAGCTCACCGACAGCCAATAATGAAAAACTGTTTTTT

d_gene: -
v_gene: TRBV29-1
abundance: -
j_gene: TRBJ2-3
CDR3aa: CSVTTVQGGTQYF
CDR3nt: TGCAGCGTTACGACAGTCCAAGGGGGTACGCAGTATTTT

d_gene: -
v_gene: TRBV10-1
abundance: -
j_gene: TRBJ1-6
CDR3aa: CASSRPGEGCNSPLHF
CDR3nt: TGCGCCAGCTCCCGGCCAGGGGAGGGTTGTAATTCACCCCTCCACTTT

d_gene: TRBD1
v_gene: TRBV3-1/TRBV3-2
abundance: once
j_gene: TRBJ2-1
CDR3aa: CASSQDRGYYNEQFF
CDR3nt: TGTGCCAGCAGCCAGGACAGGGGGTACTACAATGAGCAGTTCTTC

d_gene: -
v_gene: TRBV10-3
abundance: once
j_gene: TRBJ1-1
CDR3aa: CAISVSGSNEAFF
CDR3nt: TGTGCCATCAGTGTATCAGGGTCTAATGAAGCTTTCTTT

d_gene: TRBD1
v_gene: TRBV6-6
abundance: -
j_gene: TRBJ1-5
CDR3aa: CASSTDRVYQPQHF
CDR3nt: TGTGCCAGCAGTACTGACAGGGTTTATCAGCCCCAGCATTTT

d_gene: -
v_gene: TRBV5-1
abundance: -
j_gene: TRBJ2-7
CDR3aa: CASSLEGLGYEQYF
CDR3nt: TGCGCCAGCAGCTTGGAGGGACTCGGCTACGAGCAGTACTTC

d_gene: TRBD1
v_gene: TRBV18
abundance: -
j_gene: TRBJ1-2
CDR3aa: CASSRDREAPLNYGYTF
CDR3nt: TGTGCCAGCTCACGGGACAGGGAGGCCCCCCTTAACTATGGCTACACCTTC

d_gene: -
v_gene: TRBV6-5
abundance: -
j_gene: TRBJ1-2
CDR3aa: CASSLQQGVGYTF
CDR3nt: TGTGCCAGCAGTCTACAACAGGGAGTTGGCTACACCTTC

d_gene: -
v_gene: TRBV7-8
abundance: -
j_gene: TRBJ2-7
CDR3aa: CASSLRAGFSYEQYF
CDR3nt: TGTGCCAGCAGCTTACGGGCGGGGTTTTCCTACGAGCAGTACTTC

d_gene: -
v_gene: TRBV15
abundance: once
j_gene: TRBJ2-2
CDR3aa: CATSRVKGVDTGELFF
CDR3nt: TGTGCCACCAGCAGAGTAAAGGGGGTTGACACCGGGGAGCTGTTTTTT

d_gene: -
v_gene: TRBV14
abundance: -
j_gene: TRBJ1-4
CDR3aa: CASSLGRGGNEKLFF
CDR3nt: TGTGCCAGCAGCCTCGGGAGGGGTGGAAATGAAAAACTGTTTTTT

d_gene: -
v_gene: TRBV30
abundance: -
j_gene: TRBJ1-2
CDR3aa: CAWSVREGGYTF
CDR3nt: TGTGCCTGGAGTGTACGGGAGGGTGGCTACACCTTC

d_gene: TRBD1
v_gene: TRBV7-8
abundance: -
j_gene: TRBJ1-2
CDR3aa: CASSPGGAYGYTF
CDR3nt: TGTGCCAGCAGCCCAGGGGGCGCATATGGCTACACCTTC

d_gene: -
v_gene: TRBV6-5
abundance: few
j_gene: TRBJ2-2
CDR3aa: CASSITGDGELFF
CDR3nt: TGTGCCAGCAGTATAACAGGCGACGGGGAGCTGTTTTTT

d_gene: TRBD2
v_gene: TRBV2
abundance: -
j_gene: TRBJ2-5
CDR3aa: CASSEARAGGRETQYF
CDR3nt: TGTGCCAGCAGTGAAGCGAGAGCGGGGGGTCGGGAGACCCAGTACTTC

d_gene: TRBD1
v_gene: TRBV27
abundance: -
j_gene: TRBJ1-2
CDR3aa: CASSRTGDGYTF
CDR3nt: TGTGCCAGCAGTCGAACAGGGGATGGCTACACCTTC

d_gene: -
v_gene: TRBV12-3/TRBV12-4
abundance: -
j_gene: TRBJ1-6
CDR3aa: CASSFGWNSPLHF
CDR3nt: TGTGCCAGCAGTTTTGGCTGGAATTCACCCCTCCACTTT

d_gene: -
v_gene: TRBV5-4
abundance: -
j_gene: TRBJ2-4
CDR3aa: CASSLWGGGGIAKNIQYF
CDR3nt: TGTGCCAGCAGCTTGTGGGGCGGGGGCGGAATAGCCAAAAACATTCAGTACTTC

d_gene: -
v_gene: TRBV29-1
abundance: -
j_gene: TRBJ2-7
CDR3aa: CSVEYEGATIYEQYF
CDR3nt: TGCAGCGTTGAATATGAAGGGGCCACGATCTACGAGCAGTACTTC

d_gene: TRBD1
v_gene: TRBV14
abundance: -
j_gene: TRBJ1-6
CDR3aa: CASSQDLRGRRNSPLHF
CDR3nt: TGTGCCAGCAGCCAAGATTTGAGGGGGCGCCGGAATTCACCCCTCCACTTT

d_gene: -
v_gene: TRBV3-1/TRBV3-2
abundance: -
j_gene: TRBJ1-3
CDR3aa: CASSRAGGPGNTIYF
CDR3nt: TGTGCCAGCAGCCGAGCTGGAGGTCCTGGAAACACCATATATTTT

d_gene: -
v_gene: TRBV18
abundance: -
j_gene: TRBJ1-3
CDR3aa: CASSPPYGGNTIYF
CDR3nt: TGTGCCAGCTCACCACCGTACGGTGGAAACACCATATATTTT

d_gene: TRBD2
v_gene: TRBV6-5
abundance: once
j_gene: TRBJ2-2
CDR3aa: CASSATSGAPGELFF
CDR3nt: TGTGCCAGCAGCGCGACTAGCGGGGCTCCCGGGGAGCTGTTTTTT

d_gene: -
v_gene: TRBV21-1
abundance: -
j_gene: TRBJ2-7
CDR3aa: CASSRSRYEQYF
CDR3nt: TGTGCCAGCAGCCGCTCGAGATACGAGCAGTACTTC

d_gene: -
v_gene: TRBV13
abundance: -
j_gene: TRBJ2-3
CDR3aa: CASSPSTDTQYF
CDR3nt: TGTGCCAGCAGCCCGAGCACAGATACGCAGTATTTT

d_gene: TRBD1
v_gene: TRBV27
abundance: -
j_gene: TRBJ2-7
CDR3aa: CASSPLDRDYEQYF
CDR3nt: TGTGCCAGCAGTCCCCTAGACAGGGACTACGAGCAGTACTTC

d_gene: TRBD1
v_gene: TRBV7-9
abundance: -
j_gene: TRBJ2-7
CDR3aa: CASSRRTGKYEQYF
CDR3nt: TGTGCCAGCAGCCGCAGGACAGGGAAATACGAGCAGTACTTC

d_gene: TRBD1
v_gene: TRBV2
abundance: -
j_gene: TRBJ1-1
CDR3aa: CASKRTGGRTEAFF
CDR3nt: TGTGCCAGCAAGAGGACAGGGGGCAGAACTGAAGCTTTCTTT

d_gene: -
v_gene: TRBV7-9
abundance: -
j_gene: TRBJ1-1
CDR3aa: CASSFLAEAFF
CDR3nt: TGTGCCAGCAGCTTCTTAGCTGAAGCTTTCTTT

d_gene: -
v_gene: TRBV15
abundance: -
j_gene: TRBJ1-1
CDR3aa: CATSPPSGSEAFF
CDR3nt: TGTGCCACCAGCCCTCCCTCGGGGAGTGAAGCTTTCTTT

d_gene: -
v_gene: TRBV30
abundance: -
j_gene: TRBJ1-1
CDR3aa: CAWSRRTEAFF
CDR3nt: TGTGCCTGGAGCAGGAGGACTGAAGCTTTCTTT

d_gene: -
v_gene: TRBV19
abundance: -
j_gene: TRBJ2-7
CDR3aa: CASSIWATGREQYF
CDR3nt: TGTGCCAGTAGTATATGGGCGACAGGACGCGAGCAGTACTTC

d_gene: -
v_gene: TRBV4-2
abundance: -
j_gene: TRBJ1-2
CDR3aa: CASSQERGSYGYTF
CDR3nt: TGTGCCAGCAGCCAAGAGCGGGGAAGCTATGGCTACACCTTC

d_gene: -
v_gene: TRBV5-5
abundance: -
j_gene: TRBJ2-7
CDR3aa: CASSFLGVSYEQYF
CDR3nt: TGTGCCAGCAGCTTTTTAGGGGTCTCCTACGAGCAGTACTTC

d_gene: TRBD1
v_gene: TRBV11-2
abundance: -
j_gene: TRBJ2-2
CDR3aa: CASSLGQGATGELFF
CDR3nt: TGTGCCAGCAGCTTAGGACAGGGGGCCACCGGGGAGCTGTTTTTT

d_gene: -
v_gene: TRBV19
abundance: -
j_gene: TRBJ1-3
CDR3aa: CASRRQAYSGNTIYF
CDR3nt: TGTGCCAGTCGCCGACAGGCTTACTCTGGAAACACCATATATTTT

d_gene: -
v_gene: TRBV27
abundance: -
j_gene: TRBJ1-1
CDR3aa: CASSRRGGNTEAFF
CDR3nt: TGTGCCAGCAGTCGCCGGGGAGGGAACACTGAAGCTTTCTTT

d_gene: -
v_gene: TRBV2
abundance: -
j_gene: TRBJ1-4
CDR3aa: CASSERQPNFEKLFF
CDR3nt: TGTGCCAGCAGTGAGCGACAGCCAAATTTTGAAAAACTGTTTTTT

d_gene: TRBD1
v_gene: TRBV10-3
abundance: -
j_gene: TRBJ2-3
CDR3aa: CAVLRPRQGGPDTQYF
CDR3nt: TGTGCCGTTCTCCGCCCCAGACAGGGTGGGCCAGATACGCAGTATTTT